This T cell receptor (beta chain) was identified during a study of cytomegalovirus exposure and HLA in healthy donors. Primers included in the PCR were 60 Vbeta and 13 Jbeta primers. Clones were sequenced by immunoSEQ multiplex PCR, and TCRdb holds only the in-frame ones, with some missing. This table has fewer than 120,000 clones, 60% to 85% appearing once. Trimming removed 1 base from V and 4 bases from J, with 11 bases in between. Germline V lookup: CDR1 SGHTA, CDR2 FQGNSA. The CDR3 has 15 amino acids. This clone was counted a single time. This chain connects TRBV7-2 to TRBJ1-5, with D unclear. Sequencing was done on a sample of PBMCs. The TCR was taken from a woman between 25 and 40 years old in good health and CMV-seronegative. CDR3 coding DNA: TGTGCCAGCAGCTTAGGTGGGCAGCCAAATCAGCCCCAGCATTTT. This gives the protein CASSLGGQPNQPQHF. The variable domain in full, with the rest retrieved from reference TRBV7-2 and TRBJ1-5, is GAGVSQSPSNKVTEKGKDVELRCDPISGHTALYWYRQSLGQGLEFLIYFQGNSAPDKSGLPSDRFSAERTGGSVSTLTIQRTQQEDSAVYLCASSLGGQPNQPQHFGDGTRLSIL.